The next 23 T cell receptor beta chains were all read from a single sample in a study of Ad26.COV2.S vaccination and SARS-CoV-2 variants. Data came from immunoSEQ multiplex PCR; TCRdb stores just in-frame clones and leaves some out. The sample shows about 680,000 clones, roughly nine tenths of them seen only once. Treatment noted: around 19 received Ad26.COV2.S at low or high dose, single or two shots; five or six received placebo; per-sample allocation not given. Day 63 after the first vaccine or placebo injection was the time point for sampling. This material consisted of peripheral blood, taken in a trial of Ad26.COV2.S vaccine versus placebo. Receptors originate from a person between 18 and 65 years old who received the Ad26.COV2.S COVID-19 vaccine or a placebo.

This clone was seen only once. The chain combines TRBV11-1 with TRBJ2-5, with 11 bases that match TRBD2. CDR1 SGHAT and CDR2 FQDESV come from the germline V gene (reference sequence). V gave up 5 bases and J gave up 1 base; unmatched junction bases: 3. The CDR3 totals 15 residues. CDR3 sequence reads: CASSGGTSGQETQYF. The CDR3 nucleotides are TGTGCCAGCAGCGGCGGGACTAGCGGCCAAGAGACCCAGTACTTC.

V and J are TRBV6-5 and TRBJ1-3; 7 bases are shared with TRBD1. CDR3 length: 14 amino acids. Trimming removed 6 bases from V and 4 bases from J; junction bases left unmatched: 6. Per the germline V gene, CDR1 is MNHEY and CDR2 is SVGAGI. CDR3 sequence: CASRPTGIGNTIYF. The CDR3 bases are TGTGCCAGCAGACCGACAGGGATCGGAAACACCATATATTTT.

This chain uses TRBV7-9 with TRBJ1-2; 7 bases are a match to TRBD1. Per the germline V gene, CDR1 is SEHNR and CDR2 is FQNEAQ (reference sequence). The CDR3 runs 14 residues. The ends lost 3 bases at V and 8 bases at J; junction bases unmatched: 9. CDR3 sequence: CASSFQGGSWGYTF. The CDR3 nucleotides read TGTGCCAGCAGCTTTCAAGGGGGCAGTTGGGGCTACACCTTC.

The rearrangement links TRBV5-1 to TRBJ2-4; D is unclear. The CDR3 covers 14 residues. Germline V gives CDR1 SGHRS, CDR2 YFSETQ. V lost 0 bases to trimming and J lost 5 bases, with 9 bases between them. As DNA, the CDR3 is TGCGCCAGCAGCTTGGGTGGTGGAGAAAACATTCAGTACTTC. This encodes CASSLGGGENIQYF.

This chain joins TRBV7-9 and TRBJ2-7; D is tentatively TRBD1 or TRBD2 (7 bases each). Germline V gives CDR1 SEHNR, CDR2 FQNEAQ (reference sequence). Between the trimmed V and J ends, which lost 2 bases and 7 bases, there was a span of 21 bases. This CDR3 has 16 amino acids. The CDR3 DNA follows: TGTGCCAGCAGCTTACGCACCGGGGCAGGGGGAGGGGAGCAGTACTTC. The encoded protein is CASSLRTGAGGGEQYF.

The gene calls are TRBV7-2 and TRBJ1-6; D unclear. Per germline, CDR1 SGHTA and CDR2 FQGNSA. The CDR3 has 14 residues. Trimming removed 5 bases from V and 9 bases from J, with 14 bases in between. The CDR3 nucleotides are TGTGCCAGCAGCCCCCTCCTAGCGGGTTCACCCCTCCACTTT. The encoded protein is CASSPLLAGSPLHF.

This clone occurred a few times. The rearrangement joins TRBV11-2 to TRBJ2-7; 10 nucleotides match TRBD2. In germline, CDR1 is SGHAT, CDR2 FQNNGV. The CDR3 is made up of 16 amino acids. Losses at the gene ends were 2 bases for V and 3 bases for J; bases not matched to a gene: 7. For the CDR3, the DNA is TGTGCCAGCAGCTTAAGGGTAGCGGGAGGTCACTACGAGCAGTACTTC. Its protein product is CASSLRVAGGHYEQYF.

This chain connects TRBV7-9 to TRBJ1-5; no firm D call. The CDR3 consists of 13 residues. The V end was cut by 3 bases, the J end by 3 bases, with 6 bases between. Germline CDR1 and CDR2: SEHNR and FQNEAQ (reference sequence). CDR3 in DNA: TGTGCCAGCAGCTTTAGTGACAATCAGCCCCAGCATTTT. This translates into CASSFSDNQPQHF.

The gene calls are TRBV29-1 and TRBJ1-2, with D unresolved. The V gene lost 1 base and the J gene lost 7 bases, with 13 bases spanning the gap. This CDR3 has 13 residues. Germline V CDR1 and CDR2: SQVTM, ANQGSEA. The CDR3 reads CSVEAPGFRGYTF. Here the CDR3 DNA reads TGCAGCGTTGAAGCCCCGGGGTTTCGTGGCTACACCTTC.

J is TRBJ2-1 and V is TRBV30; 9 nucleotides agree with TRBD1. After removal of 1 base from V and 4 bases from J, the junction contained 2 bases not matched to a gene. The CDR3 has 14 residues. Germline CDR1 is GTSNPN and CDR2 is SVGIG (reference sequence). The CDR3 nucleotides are TGTGCCTGGAGTGGACAGGGGGTTTACAATGAGCAGTTCTTC. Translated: CAWSGQGVYNEQFF.

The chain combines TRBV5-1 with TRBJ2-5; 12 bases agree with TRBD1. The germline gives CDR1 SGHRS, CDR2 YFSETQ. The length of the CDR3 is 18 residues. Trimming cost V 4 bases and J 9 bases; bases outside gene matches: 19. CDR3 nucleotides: TGCGCCAGCAGCCCGGGACAGGGGGCGGTCAACCTCCTGGAGGCCCAGTACTTC. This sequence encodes CASSPGQGAVNLLEAQYF.

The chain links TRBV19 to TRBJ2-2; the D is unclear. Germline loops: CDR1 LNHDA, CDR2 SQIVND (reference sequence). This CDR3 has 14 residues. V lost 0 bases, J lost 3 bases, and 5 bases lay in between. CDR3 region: CASSIEPYTGELFF. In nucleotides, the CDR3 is TGTGCCAGTAGTATAGAACCCTACACCGGGGAGCTGTTTTTT.

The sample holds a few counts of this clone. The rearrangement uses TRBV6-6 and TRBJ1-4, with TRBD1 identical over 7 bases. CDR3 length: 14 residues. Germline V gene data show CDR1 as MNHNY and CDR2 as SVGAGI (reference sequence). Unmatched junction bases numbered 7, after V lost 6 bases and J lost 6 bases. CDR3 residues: CASRSPGGDEKLFF. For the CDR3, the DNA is TGTGCCAGCAGGTCTCCAGGGGGAGATGAAAAACTGTTTTTT.

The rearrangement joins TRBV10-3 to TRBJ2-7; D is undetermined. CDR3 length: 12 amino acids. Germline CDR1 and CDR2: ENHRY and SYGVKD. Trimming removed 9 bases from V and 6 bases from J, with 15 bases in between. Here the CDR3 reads CAISTLPLEQYF. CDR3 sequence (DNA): TGTGCCATTTCTACCTTACCCCTCGAGCAGTACTTC.

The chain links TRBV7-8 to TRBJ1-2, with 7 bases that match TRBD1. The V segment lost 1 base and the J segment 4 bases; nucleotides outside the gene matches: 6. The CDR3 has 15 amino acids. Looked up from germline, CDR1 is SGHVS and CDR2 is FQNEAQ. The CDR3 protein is CASSLDTGVSYGYTF. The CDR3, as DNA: TGTGCCAGCAGCTTAGATACAGGGGTTAGCTATGGCTACACCTTC.

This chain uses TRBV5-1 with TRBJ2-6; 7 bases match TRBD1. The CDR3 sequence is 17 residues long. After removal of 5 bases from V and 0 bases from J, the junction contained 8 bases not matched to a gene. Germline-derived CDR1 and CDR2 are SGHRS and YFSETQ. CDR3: CASRFTYRGSGANVLTF. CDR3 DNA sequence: TGCGCCAGCAGGTTTACTTACAGGGGCTCTGGGGCCAACGTCCTGACTTTC.

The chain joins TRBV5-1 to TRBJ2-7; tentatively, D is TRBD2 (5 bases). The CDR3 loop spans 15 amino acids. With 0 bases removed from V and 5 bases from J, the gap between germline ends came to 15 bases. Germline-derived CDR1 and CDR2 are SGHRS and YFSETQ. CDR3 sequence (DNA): TGCGCCAGCAGCTTGGGGGTAGCCTTCGGGAACGAGCAGTACTTC. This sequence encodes CASSLGVAFGNEQYF.

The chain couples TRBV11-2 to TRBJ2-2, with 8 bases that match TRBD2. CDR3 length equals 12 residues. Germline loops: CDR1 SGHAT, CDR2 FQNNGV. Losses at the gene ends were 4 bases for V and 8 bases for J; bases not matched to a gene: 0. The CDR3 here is CASSSSGGELFF. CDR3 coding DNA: TGTGCCAGCAGCTCTAGCGGGGGGGAGCTGTTTTTT.

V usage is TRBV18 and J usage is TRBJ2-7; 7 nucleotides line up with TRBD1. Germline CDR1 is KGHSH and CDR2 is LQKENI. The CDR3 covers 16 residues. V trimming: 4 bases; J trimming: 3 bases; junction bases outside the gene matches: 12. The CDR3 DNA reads TGTGCCAGCTCACTCAACTCGGGACAGATGAGCTACGAGCAGTACTTC. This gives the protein CASSLNSGQMSYEQYF.

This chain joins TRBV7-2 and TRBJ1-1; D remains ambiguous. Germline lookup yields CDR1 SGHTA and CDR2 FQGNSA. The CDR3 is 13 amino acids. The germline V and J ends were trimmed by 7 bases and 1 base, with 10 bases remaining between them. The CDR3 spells CASNKDGNTEAFF. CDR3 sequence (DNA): TGTGCCAGCAACAAGGACGGGAACACTGAAGCTTTCTTT.

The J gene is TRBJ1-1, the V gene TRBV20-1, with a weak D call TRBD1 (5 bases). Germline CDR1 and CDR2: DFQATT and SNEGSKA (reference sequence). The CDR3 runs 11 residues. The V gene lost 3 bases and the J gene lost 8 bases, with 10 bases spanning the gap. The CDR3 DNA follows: TGCAGTGCTAGTGGGGGGGGAGAAGCTTTCTTT. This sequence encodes CSASGGGEAFF.

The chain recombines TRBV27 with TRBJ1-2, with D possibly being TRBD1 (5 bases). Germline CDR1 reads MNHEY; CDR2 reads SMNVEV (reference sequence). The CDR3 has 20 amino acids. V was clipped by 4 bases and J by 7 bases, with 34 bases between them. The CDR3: CASSSHSGTLKVPRRVGYTF. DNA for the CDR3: TGTGCCAGCAGTTCTCACTCCGGGACCTTAAAGGTCCCGAGGCGGGTTGGCTACACCTTC.

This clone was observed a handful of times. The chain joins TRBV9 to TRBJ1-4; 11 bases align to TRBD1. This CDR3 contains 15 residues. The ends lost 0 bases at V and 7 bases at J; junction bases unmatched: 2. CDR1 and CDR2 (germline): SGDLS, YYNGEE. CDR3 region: CASSVDGTGGEKLFF. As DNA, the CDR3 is TGTGCCAGCAGCGTAGATGGGACAGGGGGTGAAAAACTGTTTTTT. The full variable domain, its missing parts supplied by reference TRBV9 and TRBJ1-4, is DSGVTQTPKHLITATGQRVTLRCSPRSGDLSVYWYQQSLDQGLQFLIQYYNGEERAKGNILERFSAQQFPDLHSELNLSSLELGDSALYFCASSVDGTGGEKLFFGSGTQLSVL.